This note documents a single T cell receptor beta chain sequence. Its antigen is as yet unknown. The data belong to a study of T cells expressing NK-cell markers. TCRdb re-analyzed the 5' RACE reads; it lists each CDR3 protein once, without DNA. Found here are 350,000 to 400,000 distinct CDR3 sequences; the top ten clones hold roughly 10%. General study results and limits: The study found these clonotypes also leading the CD3+CD56-NKG2C+ fraction in a handful of donors. In more than 5 donors, dominant CD3+CD56+NKG2C+ clonotypes ranked among the top 10 CD8+ clonotypes. HCMV specificity of the expanded NKG2C+ T cell clones was not established.

From germline, CDR1 is GTSNPN and CDR2 SVGIG (reference sequence). The CDR3 consists of 14 residues. Specimen: blood T cells: a sorted CD56 or NKG2C T cell subset, CD4+ or CD8+ T cells, or bulk PBMC T cells (not recorded which). This sequence originates from a woman aged 45-59 years in good health. V usage is TRBV30 and J usage is TRBJ2-1; lacking DNA, the TRBD2 call made by TCRdb goes unchecked. The CDR3 spells CAWASGRAHNEQFF.